This T cell receptor beta chain was captured by sequencing in a study of OX40 agonist ivuxolimab in advanced cancers. Study-level findings and limits: Among T cells, CD8+ cells averaged more expanded clones than CD4+ cells.

For this clone: Its antigen is unknown.

The CDR3 loop spans 14 amino acids. CDR1 and CDR2 from the germline V gene are SGHTA and FQGNSA. The V gene lost 6 bases and the J gene lost 6 bases, with 12 bases spanning the gap. The table came from immunoSEQ multiplex PCR; TCRdb's copy has only in-frame clones and leaves some out. The table records fewer than 55,000 clones, 80% to 90% of them present only once. The receptor was derived from an adult with an advanced solid tumor such as melanoma, head and neck, liver or kidney cancer. V gene TRBV7-2 combines with J gene TRBJ1-6; possibly TRBD1 for D (5 bases). The specimen comprised CD4+ or CD8+ T cells sorted from blood, sampled in a trial of the OX40 agonist ivuxolimab. CDR3 loop: CASRSTVPNSPLHF. The CDR3 region has the DNA TGTGCCAGCAGATCGACAGTCCCTAATTCACCCCTCCACTTT.